The 7 T cell receptor beta chains below were found in one sample sequenced in a study of OX40 agonist ivuxolimab in advanced cancers. Here immunoSEQ multiplex PCR was the method, and the copy in TCRdb shows in-frame clones only, minus some. The sample holds some 58,000 clones, roughly 80% seen once. Sample: CD4+ or CD8+ T cells sorted from blood, taken in a trial of the OX40 agonist ivuxolimab. The receptor set was obtained from an adult with an advanced solid tumor such as melanoma, head and neck, liver or kidney cancer.

The gene calls are TRBV10-2 and TRBJ1-2; the match to TRBD1 covers 9 bases. Germline V gene sequence: CDR1 WSHSY, CDR2 SAAADI. The CDR3 sequence is 13 residues long. The junction had 5 bases not matched to a gene; V was cut back by 10 bases and J by 2 bases. This CDR3 is CATRQGVNYGYTF. Here the CDR3 DNA reads TGCGCCACCAGACAGGGGGTAAACTATGGCTACACCTTC.

V gene TRBV19 combines with J gene TRBJ1-4, with D uncertain. This CDR3 is 15 amino acids long. Germline V gene sequence: CDR1 LNHDA, CDR2 SQIVND (reference sequence). The V end lost 7 bases, the J end lost 3 bases, and 15 bases lay between the germline ends. CDR3 in DNA: TGTGCCAGTAACCCAAGAGGAGGGCCTAATGAAAAACTGTTTTTT. Protein: CASNPRGGPNEKLFF.

The chain joins TRBV5-4 to TRBJ2-3; the D is unclear. The germline V gene encodes CDR1 SGHNT and CDR2 YYREEE (reference sequence). Trimming pared 0 bases from V and 0 bases from J, leaving 8 bases between. The CDR3 sequence is 15 residues long. The CDR3 bases are TGTGCCAGCAGCTTGGACAGTCTCAGCACAGATACGCAGTATTTT. This gives the protein CASSLDSLSTDTQYF.

The genes are TRBV19 and TRBJ2-3; TRBD2 matches 7 bases. Germline lookup yields CDR1 LNHDA and CDR2 SQIVND (reference sequence). The junction had 9 bases not matched to a gene; V was cut back by 3 bases and J by 6 bases. This CDR3 contains 15 residues. Here the CDR3 DNA reads TGTGCCAGTAGTATTTCGGGGGGTTGGCTGGATACGCAGTATTTT. It codes for CASSISGGWLDTQYF.

This clone was seen a few times. J is TRBJ1-2 and V is TRBV7-6, with D unclear. The CDR3 is 13 amino acids. Trimming removed 1 base at V and 3 bases at J, with 6 bases between. Germline V gene data show CDR1 as SGHVS and CDR2 as FNYEAQ. Written as DNA, the CDR3 is TGTGCCAGCAGCTTAGAACAAGACTATGGCTACACCTTC. This sequence encodes CASSLEQDYGYTF.

The V and J genes are TRBV5-1 and TRBJ1-2; 10 positions agree with TRBD1. This CDR3 spans 16 amino acids. The V and J ends lost 4 bases and 5 bases, in that order; junction bases with no gene match: 11. Per germline, CDR1 SGHRS and CDR2 YFSETQ. This CDR3 is CASSRRTGGARYGYTF. DNA of the CDR3: TGCGCCAGCAGCCGGAGGACAGGGGGGGCCAGGTATGGCTACACCTTC.

The V and J genes are TRBV7-3 and TRBJ1-1; 7 bases are shared with TRBD1. The CDR3 is 14 amino acids. Trimming cost V 5 bases and J 4 bases; bases outside gene matches: 7. Germline loops: CDR1 SGHTA, CDR2 FQGTGA. The CDR3, as DNA: TGTGCCAGCAGCCTCACAGGGGCGGGCACTGAAGCTTTCTTT. Translation gives CASSLTGAGTEAFF.